The 6 T cell receptor beta chains listed next were all sequenced from one sample in a study of Ad26.COV2.S vaccination and SARS-CoV-2 variants. This table comes from immunoSEQ multiplex PCR, and its TCRdb copy is limited to in-frame clones, with some not included. The sample contains around 450,000 clones, 75% to 90% of which appear only once. The treatment is: roughly 20 received Ad26.COV2.S at low or high dose, single or two shots; roughly five received placebo; per-sample allocation not given. At day 63 after the first vaccine or placebo injection, samples were drawn. The input for sequencing was peripheral blood, taken in a trial of Ad26.COV2.S vaccine versus placebo. These receptors were taken from a person aged 18-60 years who received the Ad26.COV2.S COVID-19 vaccine or a placebo.

The chain recombines TRBV18 with TRBJ2-5; 7 bases agree with TRBD1. Germline assignment: CDR1 KGHSH and CDR2 LQKENI. The junction had 2 bases not matched to a gene; V was cut back by 2 bases and J by 2 bases. This CDR3 comprises 14 residues. CDR3 loop: CASSPTTGQETQYF. The CDR3, as DNA: TGTGCCAGCTCACCAACGACAGGGCAAGAGACCCAGTACTTC.

This sequence joins TRBV7-2 and TRBJ1-5; D is perhaps TRBD1 (5 bases). The CDR3 is 17 residues long. Deletions cut 1 base from V and 2 bases from J, with 15 bases between. CDR1 SGHTA and CDR2 FQGNSA come from the germline V gene. The CDR3 DNA follows: TGTGCCAGCAGCTTAGTAACTACGGTGGGACGCAATCAGCCCCAGCATTTT. This codes for CASSLVTTVGRNQPQHF.

J is TRBJ2-1 and V is TRBV19; D remains ambiguous. CDR1 is LNHDA, CDR2 SQIVND, per germline (reference sequence). Trimming shortened V by 7 bases and J by 5 bases, and 12 bases separated the two germline ends. The CDR3 contains 13 residues. DNA for the CDR3: TGTGCCAGTACCAAAACCCCCCACAATGAGCAGTTCTTC. This sequence encodes CASTKTPHNEQFF.

The rearrangement joins TRBV7-3 to TRBJ2-2; the match to TRBD2 covers 10 bases. The V gene end was trimmed by 4 bases and the J gene end by 4 bases; junction bases not matched to a gene: 3. The CDR3 spans 15 residues. CDR1 is SGHTA, CDR2 FQGTGA, per germline. This CDR3 reads CASSSSGSSTGELFF. CDR3 nucleotide sequence: TGTGCCAGCAGCTCTAGCGGGAGTAGCACCGGGGAGCTGTTTTTT.

This rearrangement joins TRBV27 to TRBJ1-6, with D possibly TRBD1 on 5 matching bases. This CDR3 has 14 amino acids. V gave up 2 bases and J gave up 7 bases, with 9 bases separating them. Germline values: CDR1 MNHEY, CDR2 SMNVEV (reference sequence). The DNA of the CDR3 is TGTGCCAGCAGTTTAGGGGCTTGGAATTCACCCCTCCACTTT. This gives the protein CASSLGAWNSPLHF.

The chain couples TRBV6-6 to TRBJ2-1; D call uncertain. V was clipped by 2 bases and J by 0 bases, with 11 bases between them. The CDR3 covers 16 residues. The germline V gene has CDR1 MNHNY and CDR2 SVGAGI (reference sequence). CDR3 coding DNA: TGTGCCAGCAGTTACCGGCTGACAAGCTCCTACAATGAGCAGTTCTTC. This encodes CASSYRLTSSYNEQFF.